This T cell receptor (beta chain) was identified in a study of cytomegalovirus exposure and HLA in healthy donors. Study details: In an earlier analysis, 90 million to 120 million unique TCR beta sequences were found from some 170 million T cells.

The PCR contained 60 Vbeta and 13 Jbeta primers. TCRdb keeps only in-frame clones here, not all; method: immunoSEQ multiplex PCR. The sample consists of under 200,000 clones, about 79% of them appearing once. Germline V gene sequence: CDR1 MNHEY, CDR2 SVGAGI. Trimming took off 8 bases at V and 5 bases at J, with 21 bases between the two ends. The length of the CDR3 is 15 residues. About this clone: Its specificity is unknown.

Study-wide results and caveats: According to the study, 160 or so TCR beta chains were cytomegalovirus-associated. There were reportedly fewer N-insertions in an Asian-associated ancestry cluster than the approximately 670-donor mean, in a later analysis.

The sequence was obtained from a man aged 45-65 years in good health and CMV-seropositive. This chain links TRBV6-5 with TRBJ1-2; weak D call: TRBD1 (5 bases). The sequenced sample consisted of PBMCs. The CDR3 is CASHKDSSGTYGYTF. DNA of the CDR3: TGTGCCAGCCATAAAGACAGTTCTGGGACTTATGGCTACACCTTC.